This TCR beta chain was observed in a study of blood T cell repertoires in COVID-19. Only one count was recorded for this clone. The CDR3 covers 13 residues. CDR1 is SQVTM, CDR2 ANQGSEA, per germline. V lost 3 bases to trimming and J lost 5 bases, with 11 bases between them. Sequenced by immunoSEQ multiplex PCR; TCRdb stores in-frame clones only, minus some. Among approximately 200,000 clones listed, 85% were seen once. The source material was PBMCs or T cells enriched from blood (not recorded which). The rearrangement uses TRBV29-1 and TRBJ2-1; D unresolved. The sequence derives from a man aged 35 to 55 who had recovered from COVID-19. The CDR3 DNA follows: TGCAGCGTTGACGGTCGCGTAGACAATGAGCAGTTCTTC. This encodes CSVDGRVDNEQFF.